This T cell receptor (beta chain) was recovered during a study of T cell clonotyping in hematopoietic cell transplantation. Study-wide results and caveats: Recipient TCR diversity dropped after transplant; expanded clonotypes rose from day 30 to 180. Graft donor and pretransplant recipient Inverse Simpson Index values predicted broader posttransplant TCR diversity. Few recipient clonotypes overlapped donors; over 97% were de novo at given depth. No sorting was done, leaving CD4 and CD8 contributions mixed.

Concerning this clone itself: Its antigen is not known.

Germline CDR1 and CDR2: SNHLY and FYNNEI. V lost 4 bases and J lost 13, with 23 bases in between. The CDR3 runs to 15 residues. TCRdb's copy holds only in-frame clones and misses some; the assay was immunoSEQ multiplex PCR. The sample contains some 5,800 clones, 85% to 95% of which appear only once. The TCR originated in a female patient aged 50 to 60 who had an allogeneic stem cell transplant from an unrelated donor, so T cells may come from the graft donor. Some clones in this sample may be carry-over from other donors' samples. The sample was peripheral blood mononuclear cells, taken 100 days after allogeneic stem cell transplant. The V gene is TRBV2, the J gene TRBJ1-5, with unresolved D. The CDR3 nucleotides are TGTGCCAGCAGTGGGACCAGTCAGTCACGCGAATCTCAGCATTTT. It codes for CASSGTSQSRESQHF. The complete variable domain, with remaining parts taken from reference TRBV2 and TRBJ1-5, reads EPEVTQTPSHQVTQMGQEVILRCVPISNHLYFYWYRQILGQKVEFLVSFYNNEISEKSEIFDDQFSVERPDGSNFTLKIRSTKLEDSAMYFCASSGTSQSRESQHFGDGTRLSIL.